Listed below are T cell receptor beta chains from one sample, sequenced in a study of Graves' ophthalmopathy and Graves' hyperthyroidism. Via MiXCR, TCRdb re-called the multiplex PCR reads, giving one row per CDR3 protein. The sample contains about 370,000 distinct CDR3 sequences, approximately 20% of which appear only once. The sample comprised peripheral blood. The receptors here all came from a woman between 18 and 29 years old with Graves' ophthalmopathy. Each CDR3 is given with its conserved first and last residue. Fields, in order: CDR3 protein, CDR3 DNA, J gene, clone size, D gene, V gene. A D gene is named only where the DNA matches it firmly. Clone size is given for some rows only: seen once, a few or many times, or a class if the clone is expanded.

CDR3 protein: CSAGAGANVLTF
CDR3 DNA: TGCAGTGCAGGGGCTGGGGCCAACGTCCTGACTTTC
J gene: TRBJ2-6
clone size: many
D gene: .
V gene: TRBV29-1

CDR3 protein: CASTEETNYGYTF
CDR3 DNA: TGTGCCAGCACGGAGGAAACTAACTATGGCTACACCTTC
J gene: TRBJ1-2
clone size: many
D gene: .
V gene: TRBV28

CDR3 protein: CASNLAGGKYEQYF
CDR3 DNA: TGTGCCAGCAATCTAGCGGGAGGGAAATACGAGCAGTACTTC
J gene: TRBJ2-7
clone size: many
D gene: TRBD2
V gene: TRBV12-3/TRBV12-4

CDR3 protein: CASRPSRGVNTIYF
CDR3 DNA: TGTGCCAGCAGGCCAAGTAGGGGAGTCAACACCATATATTTT
J gene: TRBJ1-3
clone size: many
D gene: .
V gene: TRBV12-3/TRBV12-4

CDR3 protein: CSASRGAGSYEQYF
CDR3 DNA: TGCAGTGCTAGCAGGGGGGCTGGGTCCTACGAGCAGTACTTC
J gene: TRBJ2-7
clone size: many
D gene: .
V gene: TRBV20-1

CDR3 protein: CASSGPGTPTSYEQYF
CDR3 DNA: TGTGCCAGCAGTGGCCCTGGAACCCCAACCTCCTACGAGCAGTACTTC
J gene: TRBJ2-7
clone size: many
D gene: .
V gene: TRBV6-1

CDR3 protein: CSASYPGAGNTIYF
CDR3 DNA: TGCAGTGCATCGTACCCAGGGGCGGGAAACACCATATATTTT
J gene: TRBJ1-3
clone size: many
D gene: .
V gene: TRBV20-1

CDR3 protein: CASSHDGDQPQHF
CDR3 DNA: TGTGCCAGCAGCCACGACGGGGATCAGCCCCAGCATTTT
J gene: TRBJ1-5
clone size: few
D gene: .
V gene: TRBV28

CDR3 protein: CASSQASGQDGELFF
CDR3 DNA: TGCGCCAGCAGCCAAGCATCGGGGCAGGACGGGGAGCTGTTTTTT
J gene: TRBJ2-2
clone size: many
D gene: .
V gene: TRBV4-3

CDR3 protein: CASSLGRSGTEAFF
CDR3 DNA: TGTGCCAGCAGTCTCGGGAGGAGTGGCACTGAAGCTTTCTTT
J gene: TRBJ1-1
clone size: many
D gene: .
V gene: TRBV28

CDR3 protein: CAWSVRSGRINTGELFF
CDR3 DNA: TGTGCCTGGAGTGTTCGGAGCGGGAGGATAAACACCGGGGAGCTGTTTTTT
J gene: TRBJ2-2
clone size: many
D gene: TRBD2
V gene: TRBV30

CDR3 protein: CASKNWQGRNEQYF
CDR3 DNA: TGTGCCAGCAAGAACTGGCAGGGGCGGAACGAGCAGTACTTC
J gene: TRBJ2-7
clone size: .
D gene: .
V gene: TRBV6-1

CDR3 protein: CSARRPQGFYEQYF
CDR3 DNA: TGCAGTGCTAGGAGGCCCCAGGGTTTCTACGAGCAGTACTTC
J gene: TRBJ2-7
clone size: many
D gene: .
V gene: TRBV20-1

CDR3 protein: CASSYQGVGEQYF
CDR3 DNA: TGTGCCAGCAGTTACCAGGGGGTTGGCGAGCAGTACTTC
J gene: TRBJ2-7
clone size: many
D gene: TRBD1
V gene: TRBV6-2/TRBV6-3

CDR3 protein: CASSLGHPGTEAFF
CDR3 DNA: TGCGCCAGCAGCCTTGGACATCCCGGAACTGAAGCTTTCTTT
J gene: TRBJ1-1
clone size: many
D gene: .
V gene: TRBV5-1

CDR3 protein: CASSFSRTSFSYEQYF
CDR3 DNA: TGTGCCAGCAGTTTTTCCAGGACTTCTTTCTCCTACGAGCAGTACTTC
J gene: TRBJ2-7
clone size: many
D gene: .
V gene: TRBV28

CDR3 protein: CSARDGEHTEAFF
CDR3 DNA: TGCAGTGCTAGAGATGGGGAACACACTGAAGCTTTCTTT
J gene: TRBJ1-1
clone size: many
D gene: .
V gene: TRBV20-1

CDR3 protein: CASNPIGGGSSGANVLTF
CDR3 DNA: TGTGCCAGTAACCCGATCGGAGGGGGAAGCTCTGGGGCCAACGTCCTGACTTTC
J gene: TRBJ2-6
clone size: many
D gene: .
V gene: TRBV19

CDR3 protein: CASSESQAALREQYF
CDR3 DNA: TGTGCCAGCAGTGAATCCCAAGCGGCACTTAGAGAGCAGTACTTC
J gene: TRBJ2-7
clone size: many
D gene: .
V gene: TRBV25-1

CDR3 protein: CASSYDGGTEAFF
CDR3 DNA: TGTGCCAGCAGCTACGATGGGGGGACTGAAGCTTTCTTT
J gene: TRBJ1-1
clone size: many
D gene: .
V gene: TRBV7-2

CDR3 protein: CASSIEQDYEQYF
CDR3 DNA: TGTGCCAGTAGTATTGAGCAGGACTACGAGCAGTACTTC
J gene: TRBJ2-7
clone size: many
D gene: .
V gene: TRBV19

CDR3 protein: CASSFVGQGDTEAFF
CDR3 DNA: TGTGCCAGCAGTTTTGTGGGGCAGGGGGACACTGAAGCTTTCTTT
J gene: TRBJ1-1
clone size: many
D gene: TRBD1
V gene: TRBV28

CDR3 protein: CASSLLWLGEQYF
CDR3 DNA: TGTGCCAGCAGCTTACTTTGGTTGGGCGAGCAGTACTTC
J gene: TRBJ2-7
clone size: many
D gene: .
V gene: TRBV7-2

CDR3 protein: CASRRGAGAYEQYF
CDR3 DNA: TGTGCCAGCAGGCGGGGGGCGGGAGCCTACGAGCAGTACTTC
J gene: TRBJ2-7
clone size: .
D gene: TRBD2
V gene: TRBV28

CDR3 protein: CSFRLDRYEQYF
CDR3 DNA: TGCAGCTTTCGACTAGATCGGTACGAGCAGTACTTC
J gene: TRBJ2-7
clone size: .
D gene: .
V gene: TRBV29-1

CDR3 protein: CASSFSGGRAAFF
CDR3 DNA: TGTGCCAGCAGTTTTTCCGGGGGAAGGGCGGCTTTCTTT
J gene: TRBJ1-1
clone size: many
D gene: .
V gene: TRBV12-3/TRBV12-4

CDR3 protein: CASSLFQEVNTEAFF
CDR3 DNA: TGTGCCAGCAGCTTATTCCAGGAAGTGAACACTGAAGCTTTCTTT
J gene: TRBJ1-1
clone size: .
D gene: .
V gene: TRBV7-8

CDR3 protein: CASSFSPMRNTEAFF
CDR3 DNA: TGCGCCAGCAGCTTTTCCCCAATGAGGAACACTGAAGCTTTCTTT
J gene: TRBJ1-1
clone size: many
D gene: .
V gene: TRBV5-1

CDR3 protein: CASSPFWGNYEQYF
CDR3 DNA: TGTGCCAGCAGTCCCTTTTGGGGAAATTACGAGCAGTACTTC
J gene: TRBJ2-7
clone size: medium-sized
D gene: .
V gene: TRBV28

CDR3 protein: CASRDGTGFWYEQYF
CDR3 DNA: TGTGCCAGCAGGGACGGGACAGGGTTCTGGTACGAGCAGTACTTC
J gene: TRBJ2-7
clone size: many
D gene: TRBD1
V gene: TRBV7-2

CDR3 protein: CASSEWGQGAYEQYF
CDR3 DNA: TGTGCCAGCAGTGAATGGGGTCAGGGGGCGTACGAGCAGTACTTC
J gene: TRBJ2-7
clone size: many
D gene: TRBD1
V gene: TRBV6-1

CDR3 protein: CASSRQSTGELFF
CDR3 DNA: TGTGCCAGCAGCCGACAGAGCACCGGGGAGCTGTTTTTT
J gene: TRBJ2-2
clone size: many
D gene: .
V gene: TRBV7-3

CDR3 protein: CASTPLGANVLTF
CDR3 DNA: TGTGCCAGCACCCCCCTTGGGGCCAACGTCCTGACTTTC
J gene: TRBJ2-6
clone size: .
D gene: .
V gene: TRBV28

CDR3 protein: CAYLGGLTGELFF
CDR3 DNA: TGTGCCTACCTTGGGGGGCTCACCGGGGAGCTGTTTTTT
J gene: TRBJ2-2
clone size: few
D gene: .
V gene: TRBV30

CDR3 protein: CASSLSFGLAGETQYF
CDR3 DNA: TGTGCCAGCAGTTTGAGCTTCGGACTAGCGGGAGAGACCCAGTACTTC
J gene: TRBJ2-5
clone size: few
D gene: TRBD2
V gene: TRBV12-3/TRBV12-4

CDR3 protein: CSAREGDF
CDR3 DNA: TGCAGTGCTAGAGAGGGGGACTTC
J gene: TRBJ2-5
clone size: many
D gene: .
V gene: TRBV20-1

CDR3 protein: CASSDSPIGSSGANVLTF
CDR3 DNA: TGTGCCAGCAGTGATTCCCCCATCGGGAGCTCTGGGGCCAACGTCCTGACTTTC
J gene: TRBJ2-6
clone size: many
D gene: .
V gene: TRBV6-4

CDR3 protein: CASRPGTGTYEQYF
CDR3 DNA: TGTGCCAGCAGACCCGGGACAGGGACCTACGAGCAGTACTTC
J gene: TRBJ2-7
clone size: many
D gene: TRBD1
V gene: TRBV2